Below are 17 T cell receptor beta chains sequenced from a single sample in a study of control samples from healthy donors and cancer patients. TCRdb keeps only in-frame clones here, not all; method: immunoSEQ multiplex PCR. The table includes 130,000 or so clones, about 88% detected once. The specimen sequenced was blood. Receptors originate from a man aged 45-65 years in good health.

The chain employs TRBV11-3 and TRBJ1-5; TRBD1 agrees at 8 bases. This CDR3 contains 14 residues. Germline CDR1 SGHNT, CDR2 YENEEA. V lost 4 bases, J lost 3 bases, and 2 bases stayed unmatched. CDR3: CASSSGQDNQPQHF. The CDR3 DNA follows: TGTGCCAGCAGCTCGGGACAGGACAATCAGCCCCAGCATTTT.

This clone appeared a few times. V usage is TRBV27 and J usage is TRBJ2-7; the match to TRBD2 covers 7 bases. V was pared by 2 bases and J by 2 bases, with 3 bases of the junction left unmatched. This CDR3 has 14 amino acids. Germline lookup yields CDR1 MNHEY and CDR2 SMNVEV (reference sequence). The CDR3 coding sequence is TGTGCCAGCAGTTTAGCCGGGGGGACCTACGAGCAGTACTTC. This encodes CASSLAGGTYEQYF.

This rearrangement joins TRBV4-1 to TRBJ2-7; TRBD1 or TRBD2 may be the D gene (7 bases each). V was shortened by 0 bases and J by 3 bases, with 21 bases between the two germline ends. CDR3 length equals 18 residues. Germline-derived CDR1 and CDR2 are MGHRA and YSYEKL. DNA for the CDR3: TGCGCCAGCAGCCAAGATCCCAGGGGGGGTATTAATTTCTACGAGCAGTACTTC. This gives the protein CASSQDPRGGINFYEQYF.

This chain links TRBV5-1 with TRBJ1-2; D remains unclear. Trimming shortened V by 0 bases and J by 0 bases, and 6 bases separated the two germline ends. There are 14 residues in the CDR3. Looked up from germline, CDR1 is SGHRS and CDR2 is YFSETQ. The CDR3 sequence is CASSLGLPNYGYTF. In nucleotides, the CDR3 is TGCGCCAGCAGCTTGGGACTTCCTAACTATGGCTACACCTTC.

The rearrangement joins TRBV6-5 to TRBJ1-1, with 7 bases matching TRBD1. The J segment lost 1 base and the V segment lost 6 bases, leaving 8 bases of the junction unmatched. The CDR3 length is 15 residues. Germline V gene lookup returns CDR1 MNHEY and CDR2 SVGAGI. CDR3 DNA sequence: TGTGCCAGCAGGCGCCCGGGACAGCGGAACACTGAAGCTTTCTTT. It encodes CASRRPGQRNTEAFF.

The CDR3 DNA is TGTGCCAGCATTCCTAGCGGGGGTTCCTACAATGAGCAGTTCTTC. It encodes CASIPSGGSYNEQFF. This chain connects TRBV6-5 to TRBJ2-1; the match to TRBD2 covers 10 bases. The V and J ends lost 7 bases and 1 base, in that order; junction bases with no gene match: 4. The CDR3 loop spans 15 amino acids. Germline V CDR1 and CDR2: MNHEY, SVGAGI.

The V gene is TRBV20-1, the J gene TRBJ1-2, with TRBD1 identical over 7 bases. The CDR3 sequence is 10 residues long. CDR1 DFQATT and CDR2 SNEGSKA come from the germline V gene (reference sequence). The V gene end was trimmed by 6 bases and the J gene end by 14 bases; junction bases not matched to a gene: 9. The DNA of the CDR3 is TGCAGTGCGTCCGGGACAGCCCTTACCTTC. This encodes CSASGTALTF.

The rearrangement links TRBV10-3 to TRBJ2-2; maybe TRBD2 (6 bases). CDR1 ENHRY and CDR2 SYGVKD come from the germline V gene. V was cut by 0 bases and J by 6 bases, with 11 bases left in between. The length of the CDR3 is 15 residues. The DNA for the CDR3 is TGTGCCATCAGTGAGTCCCGGACTACGGCCGGGGAGCTGTTTTTT. Its protein is CAISESRTTAGELFF.

The gene calls are TRBV6-5 and TRBJ2-7; 10 bases agree with TRBD1. Germline V gene sequence: CDR1 MNHEY, CDR2 SVGAGI. V was pared by 6 bases and J by 5 bases, with 10 bases of the junction left unmatched. This CDR3 comprises 15 residues. The CDR3 loop reads CASRSRDRGIHEQYF. CDR3 sequence (DNA): TGTGCCAGCAGATCACGGGACAGGGGAATACACGAGCAGTACTTC.

Comments on this clone: This same CDR3 is encoded by further DNA sequences in the sample. The V and J genes are TRBV30 and TRBJ1-5; no clear D gene. V lost 0 bases and J 2 bases, leaving 8 bases between the germline ends. The CDR3 consists of 14 residues. Germline V gene data show CDR1 as GTSNPN and CDR2 as SVGIG (reference sequence). Here the CDR3 reads CAWSVRAGNQPQHF. CDR3 DNA: TGTGCCTGGAGTGTAAGGGCAGGCAATCAGCCCCAGCATTTT.

This clone was observed a single time. The chain carries TRBV29-1 and TRBJ1-3, with TRBD1 as a possible D gene (5 bases). Germline assignment: CDR1 SQVTM and CDR2 ANQGSEA. The CDR3 sequence is 13 residues long. Trimming cost V 4 bases and J 2 bases, with 9 bases left between them. The CDR3 DNA follows: TGCAGCGTTGGATCCAGGGCTGGAAACACCATATATTTT. Amino acids: CSVGSRAGNTIYF.

The rearrangement uses TRBV6-6 and TRBJ2-2; no clear D gene. V was shortened by 6 bases and J by 8 bases, with 7 bases between the two germline ends. Germline-derived CDR1 and CDR2 are MNHNY and SVGAGI (reference sequence). This CDR3 contains 11 residues. CDR3 in DNA: TGTGCCAGCAGGTTTTTGGGGGAGCTGTTTTTT. Translation gives CASRFLGELFF.

This chain links TRBV5-1 with TRBJ2-2; 9 bases are shared with TRBD1. Germline loops: CDR1 SGHRS, CDR2 YFSETQ. CDR3 length: 15 residues. V lost 1 base, J lost 6 bases, and 4 bases stayed unmatched. Here the CDR3 reads CASSLWTGAAGELFF. The CDR3 DNA reads as TGCGCCAGCAGCTTGTGGACAGGGGCCGCCGGGGAGCTGTTTTTT. Filled out from reference TRBV5-1 and TRBJ2-2, the complete variable domain reads KAGVTQTPRYLIKTRGQQVTLSCSPISGHRSVSWYQQTPGQGLQFLFEYFSETQRNKGNFPGRFSGRQFSNSRSEMNVSTLELGDSALYLCASSLWTGAAGELFFGEGSRLTVL.

V gene TRBV9 combines with J gene TRBJ2-2; 7 bases are a match to TRBD2. The V segment lost 4 bases and the J segment 3 bases; nucleotides outside the gene matches: 9. This CDR3 spans 16 amino acids. Germline-derived CDR1 and CDR2 are SGDLS and YYNGEE. The CDR3 is CASSSTGTTYTGELFF. DNA for the CDR3: TGTGCCAGCAGCTCAACCGGGACTACCTACACCGGGGAGCTGTTTTTT.

This clone appeared a few times. The rearrangement links TRBV3-1 (or the pseudogene TRBV3-2) to TRBJ2-7, with TRBD1 as a possible D gene (6 bases). The CDR3 is 16 residues long. V lost 1 base, J lost 6 bases, and 19 bases lay in between. Germline CDR1 is LGHDT and CDR2 is YNNKEL (reference sequence). Here the CDR3 reads CASSQGWPGASGEQYF. The CDR3 region has the DNA TGTGCCAGCAGCCAAGGTTGGCCAGGGGCATCGGGCGAGCAGTACTTC.

J is TRBJ2-7 and V is TRBV27; D might be TRBD1 (6 bases). The CDR3 consists of 14 residues. From germline, CDR1 is MNHEY and CDR2 SMNVEV (reference sequence). V lost 5 bases, J lost 1 base, and 12 bases lay in between. The CDR3 here is CASSPLDRSYEQYF. The DNA for the CDR3 is TGTGCCAGCAGTCCCCTGGACAGATCCTACGAGCAGTACTTC.

This chain connects TRBV5-1 to TRBJ1-2, with 7 bases fitting TRBD1. Germline values: CDR1 SGHRS, CDR2 YFSETQ. There are 14 residues in the CDR3. V gave up 1 base and J gave up 4 bases; unmatched junction bases: 4. CDR3 nucleotide sequence: TGCGCCAGCAGCTTGACGGCAGGGGGCTATGGCTACACCTTC. Protein: CASSLTAGGYGYTF.